Below are 2 T cell receptor beta chains sequenced from a single sample in a study of T-cell memory formation after mild COVID-19. TCRdb reanalysed the 5' RACE reads using MiXCR and keeps one entry per CDR3 protein. The sample shows roughly 340,000 distinct CDR3 sequences, approximately 16% of them seen only once. The sequenced material came from PBMCs or a T cell subset sorted from them (not recorded which). The receptors here all came from a man aged 18 to 29 who had mild COVID-19 (a few samples of this study predate the infection). Cell type and time point are not known.

This clonotype showed up just a few times. The chain combines TRBV4-3 with TRBJ2-2; 10 positions match TRBD2. CDR3 size: 17 residues. Germline lookup yields CDR1 LGHNA and CDR2 YSLEER. V lost 3 bases and J lost 0; bases outside the gene matches: 4. The CDR3 sequence is CASSHSSGGANTGELFF. The CDR3 region has the DNA TGCGCCAGCAGCCACTCTAGCGGGGGCGCGAACACCGGGGAGCTGTTTTTT.

The chain employs TRBV7-9 and TRBJ1-1; D not resolved. The germline V gene encodes CDR1 SEHNR and CDR2 FQNEAQ (reference sequence). V dropped 3 bases and J dropped 10 bases, with 12 bases sitting between them. The CDR3 contains 12 residues. CDR3 nucleotide sequence: TGTGCCAGCAGCTTGCGGTTAGGTAGAGCTTTCTTT. Encoded protein: CASSLRLGRAFF.